The clone carrying this TCR beta chain came up a few times. Antigen: not known. This CDR3 is built from 15 residues. CDR1 and CDR2 from the germline V gene are SGDLS and YYNGEE. Trimming removed 3 bases from V and 7 bases from J; junction bases left unmatched: 3. This specimen comes from a study of T cells in Graves' hyperthyroidism and ophthalmopathy. Study conclusions and caveats: Most thyroid clonotypes expanded above 0.001 were also detected in blood. Ophthalmopathy, which appeared later, was predicted by the model a median around 6.5 months before onset.

Using RNA transcripts as the source, TCR beta CDR3 regions were amplified. Carried out on the TCR CDR3, a first-round RT-PCR used the HTBI primer set. Via MiXCR, TCRdb re-called the multiplex PCR reads, giving one row per CDR3 protein. The data hold about 770,000 distinct CDR3 sequences, with about 19% observed a single time. Participants, patients aged 18 to 65, had newly diagnosed hyperthyroidism with a duration under 2 months. This TCR was sampled from a woman in her fifties or sixties with Graves' hyperthyroidism that later progressed to Graves' ophthalmopathy. The sequencing input was blood. The chain joins TRBV9 to TRBJ1-6; TRBD1 matches 11 bases. In DNA form, the CDR3 reads TGTGCCAGCAGCGCGGACAGGGGGCGGAATTCACCCCTCCACTTT. Translation: CASSADRGRNSPLHF.